The entry below describes one TCR beta chain. The entry originates in a study of blood T cell repertoires in COVID-19. The table came from immunoSEQ multiplex PCR; TCRdb's copy has only in-frame clones and leaves some out. The data hold fewer than 90,000 clones, with approximately 80% observed a single time. Germline CDR1 is GTSNPN and CDR2 is SVGIG (reference sequence). V was cut by 0 bases and J by 7 bases, with 12 bases left in between. The CDR3 runs to 14 residues. Sequencing was performed on peripheral blood. The chain links TRBV30 to TRBJ2-2, with D unresolved. The sequence was obtained from a human donor in a cohort sampled during active COVID-19. The CDR3 DNA reads TGTGCCTGGAGTGTAGCCCGCTCCGGCGGGGAGCTGTTTTTT. It specifies CAWSVARSGGELFF.